This T cell receptor (beta chain) was obtained from a study of OX40 agonist ivuxolimab in advanced cancers. Study context: Clinicians treated patients with ivuxolimab, an agonistic anti-OX40 (CD134) antibody. Three patients got partial responses; one had hepatocellular carcinoma and two had cutaneous melanoma. Prior anti-PD-1, anti-PD-L1 or anti-CTLA-4 therapy was allowed; 40% had some.

Germline V gives CDR1 SGHDT, CDR2 YYEEEE. This CDR3 is built from 15 residues. The V end lost 1 base, the J end lost 1 base, and 12 bases lay between the germline ends. The assay was immunoSEQ multiplex PCR, and TCRdb's table has in-frame clones only and misses some. The sample yields approximately 40,000 clones, roughly 80% seen once. The rearrangement links TRBV5-6 to TRBJ2-7; no reliable D call. This TCR was recovered from an adult with an advanced solid tumor such as melanoma, head and neck, liver or kidney cancer. Sequenced here: CD4+ or CD8+ T cells sorted from blood, sampled in a trial of the OX40 agonist ivuxolimab. DNA for the CDR3: TGTGCCAGCAGCTTGCTTGGAAATTTTTCCTACGAGCAGTACTTC. This encodes CASSLLGNFSYEQYF. The variable domain in full, completed from reference TRBV5-6 and TRBJ2-7, reads DAGVTQSPTHLIKTRGQQVTLRCSPKSGHDTVSWYQQALGQGPQFIFQYYEEEERQRGNFPDRFSGHQFPNYSSELNVNALLLGDSALYLCASSLLGNFSYEQYFGPGTRLTVT.